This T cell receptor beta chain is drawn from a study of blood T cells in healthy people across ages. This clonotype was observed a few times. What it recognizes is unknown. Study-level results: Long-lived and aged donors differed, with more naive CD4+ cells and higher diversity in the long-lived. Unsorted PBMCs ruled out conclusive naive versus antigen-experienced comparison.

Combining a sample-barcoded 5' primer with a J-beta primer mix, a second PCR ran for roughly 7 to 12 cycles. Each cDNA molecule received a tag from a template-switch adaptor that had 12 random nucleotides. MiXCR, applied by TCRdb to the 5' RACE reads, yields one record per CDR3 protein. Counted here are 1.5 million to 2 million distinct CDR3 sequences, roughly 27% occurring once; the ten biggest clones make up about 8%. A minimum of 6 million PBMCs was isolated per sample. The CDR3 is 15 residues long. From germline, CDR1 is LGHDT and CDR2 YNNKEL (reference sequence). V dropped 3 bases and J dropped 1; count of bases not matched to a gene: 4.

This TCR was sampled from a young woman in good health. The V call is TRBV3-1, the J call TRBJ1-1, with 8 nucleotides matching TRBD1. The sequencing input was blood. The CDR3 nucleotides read TGTGCCAGCAGCCAGACAGGGGCGGGGAACACTGAAGCTTTCTTT. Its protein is CASSQTGAGNTEAFF. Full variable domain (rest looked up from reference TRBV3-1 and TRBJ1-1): DTAVSQTPKYLVTQMGNDKSIKCEQNLGHDTMYWYKQDSKKFLKIMFSYNNKELIINETVPNRFSPKSPDKAHLNLHINSLELGDSAVYFCASSQTGAGNTEAFFGQGTRLTVV.